This record covers a single T cell receptor (beta chain). Measured with immunoSEQ multiplex PCR; TCRdb has only the in-frame clones, and not every one. The data show 250,000 to 300,000 clones, with about nine tenths seen just once and roughly 2.1% held by the top ten. This record comes from a study of blood T cell repertoires in COVID-19. Study-level information: Collection of acute and convalescent COVID-19 samples took place in the United States, Italy and Spain. Sample material is recorded as cDNA or gDNA derived from T cells, B-cell-depleted T cells, or PBMCs.

The participants were between about 18 and 90 years old and came from some 23 US areas. The CDR3 is made up of 19 amino acids. V lost 3 bases and J lost 0, with 23 bases in between. Germline values: CDR1 LGHNA, CDR2 YNFKEQ. The V gene is TRBV4-2, the J gene TRBJ1-2; tentatively, D is TRBD1 (6 bases). Source material: PBMCs or T cells enriched from blood (not recorded which). The sequence derives from a woman between 35 and 50 years old with acute COVID-19. CDR3 DNA sequence: TGTGCCAGCAGCCAGGGGAGGGGCTGGACAGATACGACTAACTATGGCTACACCTTC. Translation gives CASSQGRGWTDTTNYGYTF.